This passage covers 20 T cell receptor beta chains from one sample sequenced in a study of blood T cells in healthy people across ages. Together with a sample-barcoded 5' primer, a J-beta primer mix was included in a second PCR lasting about 7 to 12 cycles. TCRdb re-analysed the 5' RACE reads in MiXCR, keeping a single row per CDR3 protein. The table lists just over 800,000 distinct CDR3 sequences, around 62% of them singletons. The sample was blood. All receptors come from a man under 40 in good health.

The rearrangement uses TRBV20-1 and TRBJ1-5; D ambiguous. The CDR3 consists of 11 residues. Deletions cut 2 bases from V and 6 bases from J, with 5 bases between. Looked up from germline, CDR1 is DFQATT and CDR2 is SNEGSKA (reference sequence). The CDR3 DNA reads as TGCAGTGCTAGAATCGGTCAGCCCCAGCATTTT. Protein sequence: CSARIGQPQHF.

V usage is TRBV13 and J usage is TRBJ2-5, with 7 bases identical to TRBD1. The CDR3 covers 13 residues. Germline V lookup: CDR1 PRHDT, CDR2 FYEKMQ (reference sequence). V lost 5 bases and J lost 5; bases outside the gene matches: 5. This CDR3 is CASSRQGYETQYF. In DNA form, the CDR3 reads TGTGCCAGCAGCAGACAGGGCTACGAGACCCAGTACTTC.

This chain connects TRBV12-3 or TRBV12-4 to TRBJ1-4; D is unresolved. Trimming pared 3 bases from V and 0 bases from J, leaving 11 bases between. The CDR3 is made up of 16 amino acids. In DNA form, the CDR3 reads TGTGCCAGCAGTTTTGAGGCGGAAGCAACTAATGAAAAACTGTTTTTT. Translating gives CASSFEAEATNEKLFF.

This clonotype came up a few times. The J gene is TRBJ2-7, the V gene TRBV10-3, with D possibly TRBD1 on 5 matching bases. V gave up 5 bases and J gave up 4 bases, with 15 bases separating them. The CDR3 loop spans 14 amino acids. Germline assignment: CDR1 ENHRY and CDR2 SYGVKD. This chain's CDR3 is CAISPEGAQYEQYF. CDR3 bases: TGTGCCATCAGTCCCGAAGGGGCTCAATACGAGCAGTACTTC.

This clonotype was found a few times. This chain uses TRBV3-1 with TRBJ2-7; no reliable D call. V lost 1 base and J lost 3, with 7 bases in between. Per the germline V gene, CDR1 is LGHDT and CDR2 is YNNKEL (reference sequence). The CDR3 consists of 13 residues. This CDR3 reads CASSQVRYYEQYF. In DNA form, the CDR3 reads TGTGCCAGCAGCCAAGTGAGGTACTACGAGCAGTACTTC.

V gene TRBV6-1 combines with J gene TRBJ2-3, with a tentative D call TRBD1 (6 bases). Germline V gives CDR1 MNHNS, CDR2 SASEGT. CDR3 length: 13 amino acids. The V gene lost 6 bases and the J gene lost 14 bases, with 21 bases spanning the gap. The CDR3 loop is CASSRIGTIWLYF. In DNA, the CDR3 is TGTGCCAGCAGCCGGATAGGGACAATTTGGCTGTATTTT.

The rearrangement joins TRBV7-2 to TRBJ2-2, with unresolved D. The CDR3 runs 14 residues. Trimming pared 2 bases from V and 5 bases from J, leaving 9 bases between. The V gene's germline CDR1 is SGHTA and CDR2 FQGNSA. The CDR3 sequence is CASSLSYFTGELFF. CDR3 in DNA: TGTGCCAGCAGCTTATCATATTTTACCGGGGAGCTGTTTTTT.

V usage is TRBV6-5 and J usage is TRBJ1-2; D is perhaps TRBD1 (5 bases). The CDR3 is 15 residues long. Germline CDR1 reads MNHEY; CDR2 reads SVGAGI. Trimming took 2 bases from V and 8 from J, leaving 18 bases between them. CDR3 sequence (DNA): TGTGCCAGCAGTTACGCGGACATTTCCGTGGGCGGCTACACCTTC. It is translated as CASSYADISVGGYTF.

The chain recombines TRBV28 with TRBJ2-1, with D tentatively TRBD1 (6 bases). With 11 bases removed from V and 2 bases from J, the gap between germline ends came to 19 bases. Germline CDR1 is MDHEN and CDR2 is SYDVKM. The CDR3 has 15 residues. CDR3 amino acids: CAFQGTTSAYNEQFF. The CDR3, as DNA: TGTGCCTTCCAGGGGACCACTAGTGCCTACAATGAGCAGTTCTTC.

There are a few counts of this clonotype. This sequence joins TRBV2 and TRBJ1-4; TRBD1 matches at 7 bases. CDR3 length equals 15 residues. Germline V CDR1 and CDR2: SNHLY, FYNNEI. V dropped 5 bases and J dropped 4; count of bases not matched to a gene: 7. CDR3 amino acids: CASSRTGQNNEKLFF. The CDR3, as DNA: TGTGCCAGCAGTCGTACGGGACAGAATAATGAAAAACTGTTTTTT. Combining the CDR3 with reference TRBV2 and TRBJ1-4 gives the whole variable domain EPEVTQTPSHQVTQMGQEVILRCVPISNHLYFYWYRQILGQKVEFLVSFYNNEISEKSEIFDDQFSVERPDGSNFTLKIRSTKLEDSAMYFCASSRTGQNNEKLFFGSGTQLSVL.

The CDR3 reads CASSPFSLGQFNEKLFF. The CDR3 DNA reads TGTGCCAGCAGCCCATTCAGCCTCGGTCAGTTTAATGAAAAACTGTTTTTT. The chain uses TRBV7-3 and TRBJ1-4; D is unresolved. With 5 bases removed from V and 4 bases from J, the gap between germline ends came to 20 bases. The CDR3 covers 17 residues. The germline CDR1 and CDR2 sequences are SGHTA and FQGTGA.

J is TRBJ2-1 and V is TRBV6-2 or TRBV6-3; 15 bases agree with TRBD2. This CDR3 region has 14 residues. The V segment lost 5 bases and the J segment 13 bases; nucleotides outside the gene matches: 6. The germline V gene has CDR1 MNHEY and CDR2 SVGEGT. The CDR3 protein is CASSRTSGGAVQFF. CDR3 nucleotide sequence: TGTGCCAGCAGTCGGACTAGCGGGGGGGCCGTACAGTTCTTC.

The CDR3 spells CASSYLRPGQGANTQYF. CDR3 DNA: TGTGCCAGCAGTTACCTTCGTCCGGGACAGGGGGCAAATACGCAGTATTTT. The chain joins TRBV6-5 to TRBJ2-3; TRBD1 aligns across 12 bases. The CDR3 totals 17 residues. Per the germline V gene, CDR1 is MNHEY and CDR2 is SVGAGI. V dropped 2 bases and J dropped 7; count of bases not matched to a gene: 10.

The chain employs TRBV20-1 and TRBJ1-6; D not certain. Trimming stripped 4 bases from V and 10 bases from J, with 14 bases between. This CDR3 is 13 amino acids long. CDR1 DFQATT and CDR2 SNEGSKA come from the germline V gene (reference sequence). CDR3 amino acids: CSANNKVGSPLHF. The CDR3 nucleotides read TGCAGTGCTAATAACAAAGTAGGGTCACCCCTCCACTTT.

The rearrangement uses TRBV4-2 and TRBJ1-2, with TRBD1 matching over 8 bases. This CDR3 region has 14 residues. V lost 1 base and J lost 7; bases outside the gene matches: 5. Germline loops: CDR1 LGHNA, CDR2 YNFKEQ. CDR3 sequence reads: CASSQGQGRSGYTF. The CDR3 DNA follows: TGTGCCAGCAGCCAAGGACAGGGGCGTAGTGGCTACACCTTC.

This rearrangement joins TRBV7-6 to TRBJ2-1; D is possibly TRBD1 (5 bases). Trimming took off 5 bases at V and 4 bases at J, with 18 bases between the two ends. This CDR3 has 16 residues. The germline V gene encodes CDR1 SGHVS and CDR2 FNYEAQ. CDR3 sequence reads: CASSTGGEVGYNEQFF. CDR3 nucleotide sequence: TGTGCCAGCAGCACAGGTGGCGAAGTGGGGTACAATGAGCAGTTCTTC. The complete variable domain, with remaining parts taken from reference TRBV7-6 and TRBJ2-1, reads GAGVSQSPRYKVTKRGQDVALRCDPISGHVSLYWYRQALGQGPEFLTYFNYEAQQDKSGLPNDRFSAERPEGSISTLTIQRTEQRDSAMYRCASSTGGEVGYNEQFFGPGTRLTVL.

The sample holds a few counts of this clonotype. The gene calls are TRBV28 and TRBJ2-7; D may be TRBD1 (5 bases). Per the germline V gene, CDR1 is MDHEN and CDR2 is SYDVKM. Trimming shortened V by 5 bases and J by 3 bases, and 11 bases separated the two germline ends. This CDR3 has 13 residues. CDR3 loop: CASSTGHLYEQYF. DNA of the CDR3: TGTGCCAGCAGTACCGGACACCTCTACGAGCAGTACTTC.

Note on this clonotype: Its ends do not fully match the called genes, so a read error is possible. The chain is built from TRBV12-3 or TRBV12-4 and TRBJ1-2; unclear D gene. This CDR3 has 18 amino acids. The CDR3 protein is CASSLFEGPTLLNCGYTF. In DNA, the CDR3 is TGTGCCAGCAGTTTGTTCGAGGGCCCAACCCTACTTAACTGTGGCTACACCTTC.

The chain uses TRBV20-1 and TRBJ2-5; 12 positions agree with TRBD2. Per the germline V gene, CDR1 is DFQATT and CDR2 is SNEGSKA (reference sequence). The junction had 12 bases not matched to a gene; V was cut back by 3 bases and J by 4 bases. The CDR3 is made up of 17 amino acids. CDR3 nucleotide sequence: TGCAGTGCTAGCCTTTTGACTAGCGGGGGACTTTTAGAGACCCAGTACTTC. Translation gives CSASLLTSGGLLETQYF.

V is TRBV4-2 and J is TRBJ2-7, with a tentative D call TRBD2 (6 bases). The CDR3 runs to 16 residues. Germline assignment: CDR1 LGHNA and CDR2 YNFKEQ. V was trimmed by 0 bases and J by 1 base, leaving 13 bases between them. DNA for the CDR3: TGTGCCAGCAGCCAAGATGAACAGCGGGTATCCTACGAGCAGTACTTC. This sequence encodes CASSQDEQRVSYEQYF.